This T cell receptor beta chain is from a study of blood T cell repertoires in COVID-19. Study summary: The United States, Italy and Spain supplied acute and convalescent COVID-19 samples. The analysed material was cDNA or gDNA that came from T cells, B-cell-depleted T cells, or PBMCs.

Germline CDR1 and CDR2: SGDLS and YYNGEE. V lost 6 bases, J lost 2 bases, and 5 bases stayed unmatched. This CDR3 comprises 14 residues. In the original workflow: Using reference gene primer amplification, nucleated cell counts were estimated. Profiling relied on immunoSEQ multiplex PCR, and the TCRdb table lists in-frame clones only, not all of them. V, J and clone size are those of that table, while D and trimming were read from the DNA. The repertoire holds approximately 97,000 clones, over 75% seen once, with about 20% in the top ten. The specimen sequenced was peripheral blood. This chain connects TRBV9 to TRBJ2-7; 10 bases map to TRBD1. The source is a human donor in a cohort sampled during active COVID-19. CDR3 residues: CASTSDRGTYEQYF. The DNA of the CDR3 is TGTGCCAGCACCTCGGACAGGGGGACCTACGAGCAGTACTTC.